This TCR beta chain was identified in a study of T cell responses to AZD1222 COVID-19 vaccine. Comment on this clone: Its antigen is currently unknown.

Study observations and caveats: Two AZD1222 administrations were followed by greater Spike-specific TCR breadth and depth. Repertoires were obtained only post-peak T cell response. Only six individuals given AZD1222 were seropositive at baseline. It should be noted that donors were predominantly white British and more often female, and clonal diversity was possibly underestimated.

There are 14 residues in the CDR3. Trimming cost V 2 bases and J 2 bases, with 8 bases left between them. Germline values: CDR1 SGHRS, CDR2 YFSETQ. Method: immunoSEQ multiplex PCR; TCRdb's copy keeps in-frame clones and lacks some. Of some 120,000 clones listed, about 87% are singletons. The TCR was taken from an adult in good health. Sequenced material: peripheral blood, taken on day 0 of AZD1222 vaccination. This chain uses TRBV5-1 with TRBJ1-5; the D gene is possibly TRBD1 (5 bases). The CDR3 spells CASSLDSGNQPQHF. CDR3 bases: TGCGCCAGCAGCTTAGACAGTGGCAATCAGCCCCAGCATTTT.